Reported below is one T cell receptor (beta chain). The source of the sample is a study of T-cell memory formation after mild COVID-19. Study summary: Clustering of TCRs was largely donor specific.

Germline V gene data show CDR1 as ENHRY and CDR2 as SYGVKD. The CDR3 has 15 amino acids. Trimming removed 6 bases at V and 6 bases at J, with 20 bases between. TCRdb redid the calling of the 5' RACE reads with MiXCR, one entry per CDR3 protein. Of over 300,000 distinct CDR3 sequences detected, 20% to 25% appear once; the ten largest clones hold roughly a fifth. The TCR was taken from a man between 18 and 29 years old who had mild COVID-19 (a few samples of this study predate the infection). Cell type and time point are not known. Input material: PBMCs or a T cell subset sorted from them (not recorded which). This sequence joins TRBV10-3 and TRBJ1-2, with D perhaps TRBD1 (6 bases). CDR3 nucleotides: TGTGCCATCAGAAAACTACAGGGAATCGCCCATGGCTACACCTTC. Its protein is CAIRKLQGIAHGYTF.